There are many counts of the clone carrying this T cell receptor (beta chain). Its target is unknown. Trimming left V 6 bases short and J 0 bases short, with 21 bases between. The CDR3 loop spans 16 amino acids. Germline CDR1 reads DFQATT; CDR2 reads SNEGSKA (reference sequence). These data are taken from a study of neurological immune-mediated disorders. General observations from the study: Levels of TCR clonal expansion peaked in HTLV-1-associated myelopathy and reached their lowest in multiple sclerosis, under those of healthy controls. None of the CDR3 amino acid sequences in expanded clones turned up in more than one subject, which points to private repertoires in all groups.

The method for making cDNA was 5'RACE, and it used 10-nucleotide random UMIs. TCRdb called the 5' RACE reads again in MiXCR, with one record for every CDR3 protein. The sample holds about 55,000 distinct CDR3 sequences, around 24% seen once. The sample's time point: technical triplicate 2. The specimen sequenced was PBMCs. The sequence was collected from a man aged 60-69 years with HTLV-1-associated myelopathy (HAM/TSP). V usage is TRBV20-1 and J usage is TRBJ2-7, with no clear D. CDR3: CSAPPSTYTPSYEQYF. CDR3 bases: TGCAGTGCACCTCCATCGACCTATACGCCCTCCTACGAGCAGTACTTC.